This T cell receptor (beta chain) was sequenced in a study of blood T cell repertoires in COVID-19. About the research overall: COVID-19 samples, acute and convalescent, were from the United States, Italy and Spain. The cDNA or gDNA used as material had been derived from T cells, B-cell-depleted T cells, or PBMCs.

TCRdb's copy holds only in-frame clones and misses some; the assay was immunoSEQ multiplex PCR. The table records 270,000 or so clones, roughly 89% of them present only once. Trimming cost V 3 bases and J 0 bases; bases outside gene matches: 0. Germline CDR1 reads SEHNR; CDR2 reads FQNEAQ (reference sequence). This CDR3 has 16 residues. This receptor was taken from a woman in her sixties or seventies with COVID-19, enrolled during active disease. The gene calls are TRBV7-9 and TRBJ1-4, with 11 nucleotides matching TRBD1. Source material: peripheral blood. The chain's CDR3 is CASSLGQGATNEKLFF. DNA of the CDR3: TGTGCCAGCAGCTTGGGACAGGGGGCAACTAATGAAAAACTGTTTTTT.